This paragraph covers one T cell receptor (beta chain) sequence. There is no known antigen for this receptor. No base qualities exist here, and no much larger clone lies one base off it. The data were obtained in a study of blood T cell repertoires in COVID-19 (dated by TCRdb to about 2020). At the level of the whole study: Samples covering the acute and convalescent phases of COVID-19 were provided by collaborators in the United States, Italy and Spain. The material from the prospective study consisted of cDNA or gDNA derived from T cells, B-cell-depleted T cells, or PBMCs. The dataset comprised deeply sampled blood TCRbeta repertoires from subjects exposed to, actively infected with, or recovered from COVID-19. A freely available public database, intended as a resource for researchers studying the immune response to SARS-CoV-2, is where the repertoires were released. Samples were obtained from the ongoing ImmuneRACE study (first 160 participants) and from some 1,300 subjects provided by 6 global collaborators. Sample metadata almost always included a de-identified subject ID, COVID-19 status, age in years and sex. Where available, HLA class I and class II types were taken from metadata supplied by the sample provider and were not determined by assay-based typing. The full study reports these points: The quantity of clinical and demographic metadata differed by source and by participant and was supplied without curation.

Trimming at the junction amounts to 5 bases on V and 0 bases on J, and the germline ends lie 8 bases apart. The CDR3 runs 13 residues from the cysteine to the phenylalanine. This entry keeps only the CDR3 DNA: 39 bases, framed from base 1. CDR1 and CDR2 (SGHTA, FQGNSA) derive from the germline V gene. Each collaborating institution followed its own protocols to collect whole blood in K2EDTA tubes. For TCRbeta analysis, collaborator samples were shipped as frozen whole blood, as isolated PBMCs, or as DNA extracted from either sample type. The immunoSEQ Assay, a bias-controlled multiplex PCR, was used to amplify TCRbeta CDR3 regions from genomic DNA. The paper's processing steps were these. Nucleated cell counts per sample were estimated from amplification of reference gene primers within the assay. To quantify the absolute abundance of each unique TCRbeta CDR3 rearrangement, sequence reads were collapsed and filtered. For each sample, productive Simpson clonality was calculated as the square root of Simpson's diversity index across productive rearrangements. This is the immuneACCESS table as TCRdb keeps it, with only in-frame sequences that have V and J called. A part of the clones is gone; compared with another copy, unresolved V genes explain less than half, and the rest is unexplained. V and J calls and clone size are copied from that table; D and trimming were computed from the DNA. Within this sample are roughly 100,000 clones, with 88% of them counted one time only. 7% to 8.5% of the sample is in the top ten clones.

Source material: peripheral blood. This TCR came from a woman between 65 and 79 years old with acute or convalescent COVID-19. The chain employs TRBV7-2 and TRBJ2-7; the D gene is perhaps TRBD1, from 6 matching bases. The CDR3 protein sequence reads: CASSQGSSYEQYF. The sequence in DNA is TGTGCCAGCAGCCAGGGGAGCTCCTACGAGCAGTACTTC.